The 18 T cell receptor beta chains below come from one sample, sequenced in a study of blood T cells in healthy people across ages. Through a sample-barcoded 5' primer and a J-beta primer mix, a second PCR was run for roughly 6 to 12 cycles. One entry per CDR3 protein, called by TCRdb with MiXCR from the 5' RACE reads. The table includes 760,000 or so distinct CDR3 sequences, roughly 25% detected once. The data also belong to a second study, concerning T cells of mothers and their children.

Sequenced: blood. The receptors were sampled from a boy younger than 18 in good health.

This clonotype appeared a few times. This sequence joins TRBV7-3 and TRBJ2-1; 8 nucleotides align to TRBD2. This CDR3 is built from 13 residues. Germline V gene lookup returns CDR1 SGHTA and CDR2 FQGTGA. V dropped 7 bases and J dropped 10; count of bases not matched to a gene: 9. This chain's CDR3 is CASNIYPSGEQFF. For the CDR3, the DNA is TGTGCCAGCAACATCTATCCTAGCGGGGAGCAGTTCTTC.

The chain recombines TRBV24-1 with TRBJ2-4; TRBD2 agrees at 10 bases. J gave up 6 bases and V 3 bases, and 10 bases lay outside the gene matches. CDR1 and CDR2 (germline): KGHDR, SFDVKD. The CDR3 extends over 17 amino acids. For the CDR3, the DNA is TGTGCCACCAGTGATCAGAGTAGCGGGGGGCCAAGAAACATTCAGTACTTC. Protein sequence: CATSDQSSGGPRNIQYF.

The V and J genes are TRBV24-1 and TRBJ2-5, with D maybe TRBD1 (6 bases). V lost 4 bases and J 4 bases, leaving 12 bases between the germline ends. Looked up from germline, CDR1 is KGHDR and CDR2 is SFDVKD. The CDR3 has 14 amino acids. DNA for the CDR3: TGTGCCACCAGTGACACAGGGTACCGAGAGACCCAGTACTTC. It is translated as CATSDTGYRETQYF.

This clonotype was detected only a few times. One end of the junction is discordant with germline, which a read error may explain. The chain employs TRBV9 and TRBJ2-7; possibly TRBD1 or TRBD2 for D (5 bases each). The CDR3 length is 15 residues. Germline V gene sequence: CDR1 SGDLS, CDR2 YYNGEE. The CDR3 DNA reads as TGTGCCAGCAGCGTAGAAGGGGACGTCTCCAACGAGCAGTACTTC. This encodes CASSVEGDVSNEQYF.

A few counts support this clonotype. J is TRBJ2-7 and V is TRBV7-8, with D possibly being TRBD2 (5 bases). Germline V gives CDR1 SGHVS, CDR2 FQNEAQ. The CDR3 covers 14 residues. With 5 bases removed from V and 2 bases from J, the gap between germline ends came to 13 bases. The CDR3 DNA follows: TGTGCCAGCAGCCTCCAGGCGGGTGCCTACGAGCAGTACTTC. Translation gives CASSLQAGAYEQYF.

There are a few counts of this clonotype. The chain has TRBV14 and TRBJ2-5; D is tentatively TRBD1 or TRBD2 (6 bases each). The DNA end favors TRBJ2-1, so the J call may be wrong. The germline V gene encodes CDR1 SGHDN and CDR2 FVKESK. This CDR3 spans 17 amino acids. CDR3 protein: CASSQGYGGGYDRTQFF. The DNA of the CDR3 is TGTGCCAGCAGCCAAGGATATGGAGGGGGTTACGACCGAACCCAGTTCTTC.

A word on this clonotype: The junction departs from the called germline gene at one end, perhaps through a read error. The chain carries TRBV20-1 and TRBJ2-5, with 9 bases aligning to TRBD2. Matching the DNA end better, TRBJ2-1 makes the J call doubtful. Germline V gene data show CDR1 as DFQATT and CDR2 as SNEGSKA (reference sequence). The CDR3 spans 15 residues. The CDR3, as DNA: TGCAGTGTTAGAGATGCGGGGGGGTACAGGAATGAGCAGTTCTTC. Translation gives CSVRDAGGYRNEQFF.

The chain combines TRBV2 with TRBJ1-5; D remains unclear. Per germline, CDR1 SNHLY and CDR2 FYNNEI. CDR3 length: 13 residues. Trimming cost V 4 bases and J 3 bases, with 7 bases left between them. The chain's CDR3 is CASSVSVNQPQHF. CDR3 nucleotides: TGTGCCAGCAGTGTTTCGGTCAATCAGCCCCAGCATTTT.

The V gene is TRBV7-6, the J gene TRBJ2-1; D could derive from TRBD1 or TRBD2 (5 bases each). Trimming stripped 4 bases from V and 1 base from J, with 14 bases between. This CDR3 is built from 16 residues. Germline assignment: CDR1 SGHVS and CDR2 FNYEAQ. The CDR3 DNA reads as TGTGCCAGCAGCTCGCTGACGGGACGGTCCTACAATGAGCAGTTCTTC. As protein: CASSSLTGRSYNEQFF.

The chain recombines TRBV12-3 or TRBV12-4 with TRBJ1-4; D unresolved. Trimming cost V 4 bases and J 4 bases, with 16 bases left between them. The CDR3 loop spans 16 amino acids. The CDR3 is CASSSPVGYNNEKLFF. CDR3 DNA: TGTGCCAGCAGTTCCCCCGTGGGGTACAATAATGAAAAACTGTTTTTT.

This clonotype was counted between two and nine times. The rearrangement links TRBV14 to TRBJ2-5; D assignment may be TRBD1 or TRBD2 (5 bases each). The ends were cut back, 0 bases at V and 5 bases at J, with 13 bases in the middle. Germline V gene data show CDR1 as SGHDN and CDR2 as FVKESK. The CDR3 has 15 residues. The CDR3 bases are TGTGCCAGCAGCCAAGACCGGGACCTCTTGGAGACCCAGTACTTC. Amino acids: CASSQDRDLLETQYF. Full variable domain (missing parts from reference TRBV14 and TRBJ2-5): EAGVTQFPSHSVIEKGQTVTLRCDPISGHDNLYWYRRVMGKEIKFLLHFVKESKQDESGMPNNRFLAERTGGTYSTLKVQPAELEDSGVYFCASSQDRDLLETQYFGPGTRLLVL.

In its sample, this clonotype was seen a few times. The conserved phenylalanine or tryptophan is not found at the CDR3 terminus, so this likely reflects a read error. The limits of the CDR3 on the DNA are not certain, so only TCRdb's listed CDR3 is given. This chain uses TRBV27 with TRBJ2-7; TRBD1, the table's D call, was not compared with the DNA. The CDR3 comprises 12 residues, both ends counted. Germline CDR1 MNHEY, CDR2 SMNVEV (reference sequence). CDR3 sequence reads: CASGLLGTEEYS.

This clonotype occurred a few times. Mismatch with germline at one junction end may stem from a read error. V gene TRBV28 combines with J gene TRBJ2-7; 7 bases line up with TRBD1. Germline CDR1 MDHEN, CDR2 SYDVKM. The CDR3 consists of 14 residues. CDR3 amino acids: CVSSLTGQIDEQYF. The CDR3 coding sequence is TGTGTCAGCAGTTTGACGGGACAGATAGACGAGCAGTACTTC.

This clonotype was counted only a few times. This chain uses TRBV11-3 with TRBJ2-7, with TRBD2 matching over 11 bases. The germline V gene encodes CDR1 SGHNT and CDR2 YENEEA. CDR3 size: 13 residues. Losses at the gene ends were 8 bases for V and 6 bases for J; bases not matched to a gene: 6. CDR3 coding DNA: TGTGCCAGCGCCGCTAGCGGGAGGACCGAGCAGTACTTC. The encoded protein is CASAASGRTEQYF.

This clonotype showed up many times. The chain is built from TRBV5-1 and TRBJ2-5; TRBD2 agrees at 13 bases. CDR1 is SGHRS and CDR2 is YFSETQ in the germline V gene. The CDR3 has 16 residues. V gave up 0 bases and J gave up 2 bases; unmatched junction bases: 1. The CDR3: CASSLATSGGQETQYF. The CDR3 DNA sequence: TGCGCCAGCAGCTTGGCGACTAGCGGGGGGCAAGAGACCCAGTACTTC. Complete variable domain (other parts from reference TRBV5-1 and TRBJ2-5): KAGVTQTPRYLIKTRGQQVTLSCSPISGHRSVSWYQQTPGQGLQFLFEYFSETQRNKGNFPGRFSGRQFSNSRSEMNVSTLELGDSALYLCASSLATSGGQETQYFGPGTRLLVL.

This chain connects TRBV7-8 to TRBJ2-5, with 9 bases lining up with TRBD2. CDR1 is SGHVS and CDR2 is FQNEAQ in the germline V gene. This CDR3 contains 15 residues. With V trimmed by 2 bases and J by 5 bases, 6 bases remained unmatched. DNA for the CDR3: TGTGCCAGCAGCTTACTAGCGGGGATTTCGGAGACCCAGTACTTC. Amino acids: CASSLLAGISETQYF.

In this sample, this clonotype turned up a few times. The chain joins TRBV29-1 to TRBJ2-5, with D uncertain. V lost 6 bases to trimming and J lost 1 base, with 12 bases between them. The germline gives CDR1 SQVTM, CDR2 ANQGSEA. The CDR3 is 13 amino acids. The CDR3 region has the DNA TGCAGCGTAAAGGGCCCAACCCAAGAGACCCAGTACTTC. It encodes CSVKGPTQETQYF.

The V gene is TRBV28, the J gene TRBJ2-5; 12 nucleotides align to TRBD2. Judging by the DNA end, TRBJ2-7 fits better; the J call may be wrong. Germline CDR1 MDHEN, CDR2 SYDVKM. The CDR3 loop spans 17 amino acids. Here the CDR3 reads CASSLSFRLAGAGEQYF. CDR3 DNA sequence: TGTGCCAGCAGTTTATCATTCCGACTAGCGGGAGCAGGCGAGCAGTACTTC.